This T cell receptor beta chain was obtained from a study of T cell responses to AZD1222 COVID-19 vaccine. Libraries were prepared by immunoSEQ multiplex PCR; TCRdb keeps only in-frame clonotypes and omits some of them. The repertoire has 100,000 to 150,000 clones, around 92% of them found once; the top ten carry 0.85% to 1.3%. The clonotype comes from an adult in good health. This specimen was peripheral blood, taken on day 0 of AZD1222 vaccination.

CDR3 sequence reads: CASSQTGGTYEQYF. Here the CDR3 DNA reads TGTGCCAGCAGTCAGACAGGGGGGACCTACGAGCAGTACTTC. This rearrangement joins TRBV6-2 or TRBV6-3 to TRBJ2-7; 9 bases map to TRBD1. V lost 5 bases and J lost 2; bases outside the gene matches: 4. CDR1 is MNHEY and CDR2 is SVGEGT in the germline V gene. The CDR3 extends over 14 amino acids.